A selection of T cell receptor beta chains follows, all from one sample in a study of shared clonotypes between healthy human individuals. TCRdb keeps only in-frame clones here, not all; method: immunoSEQ multiplex PCR. This sample yields 2 million to 3 million clones, of which just over 90% are seen a single time; about 0.13% belongs to the top ten. Sequencing was performed on naive CD4+ T cells sorted from blood. The receptors stem from a man between 18 and 29 years old in good health. CDR3s include the opening cysteine and the closing phenylalanine or tryptophan. D genes are given only for firm matches.

D	J	V	length	DNA	CDR3
NA	TRBJ2-2	TRBV19	14	TGTGCCAGTAGTATCCCCCTCGGCCCCGGGGAGCTGTTTTTT	CASSIPLGPGELFF
TRBD1	TRBJ1-1	TRBV29-1	14	TGCAGCGTTGAAAATGGACAGGGGACCACTGAAGCTTTCTTT	CSVENGQGTTEAFF
TRBD1	TRBJ1-5	TRBV6-6	15	TGTGCCAGCAGTTACACCTGGACAGGGGATCAGCCCCAGCATTTT	CASSYTWTGDQPQHF
TRBD2	TRBJ2-2	TRBV25-1	15	TGTGCCAGCAGTGTAGCGGGAGTTGGCACCGGGGAGCTGTTTTTT	CASSVAGVGTGELFF
NA	TRBJ2-1	TRBV18	17	TGTGCCAGCTCAGGCCCCGAGCACAGGGAAAATACCAATGAGCAGTTCTTC	CASSGPEHRENTNEQFF
NA	TRBJ2-4	TRBV27	18	TGTGCCAGCAGTGGTTTTGGGAACAGCACCAAAGCCAAAAACATTCAGTACTTC	CASSGFGNSTKAKNIQYF
TRBD2	TRBJ2-3	TRBV29-1	16	TGCAGCGTTGAAGAGGAGGAGCGGGGGCGCACAGATACGCAGTATTTT	CSVEEEERGRTDTQYF
NA	TRBJ1-1	TRBV10-3	14	TGTGCCATCAGTGAAGTGGATCGGAACACTGAAGCTTTCTTT	CAISEVDRNTEAFF
TRBD1	TRBJ2-5	TRBV30	15	TGTGCCTGGAGGCCTGACAGGGGTGGCCAGGAGACCCAGTACTTC	CAWRPDRGGQETQYF
NA	TRBJ1-1	TRBV6-5	14	TGTGCCAGCAGTGCCCACGCGGGGAACACTGAAGCTTTCTTT	CASSAHAGNTEAFF
NA	TRBJ1-2	TRBV4-1	16	TGCGCCAGCAGCCAAGATCACCAGGGACGTCAGTATGGCTACACCTTC	CASSQDHQGRQYGYTF
NA	TRBJ2-5	TRBV9	15	TGTGCCAGCAGCGTAGGTGGCAGGGGACAAGAGACCCAGTACTTC	CASSVGGRGQETQYF